This TCR beta chain came from a study of blood T cell repertoires in COVID-19. About the study: From the United States, Italy and Spain came samples of acute and convalescent COVID-19.

Authors' data handling: Estimation of nucleated cell counts was performed using reference gene primer amplification. Profiled with immunoSEQ multiplex PCR; TCRdb holds only in-frame clones, not every one. Clone size and the V and J calls come from that table; the DNA yielded D and trimming. The table includes roughly 80,000 clones, roughly four fifths detected once. V was shortened by 1 base and J by 5 bases, with 11 bases between the two germline ends. CDR1 MGHRA and CDR2 YSYEKL come from the germline V gene. The CDR3 is 14 residues long. The V gene is TRBV4-1, the J gene TRBJ1-1, with a possible D match to TRBD1 (6 bases). The clonotype comes from a human donor in a cohort sampled during active COVID-19. Sequencing was performed on peripheral blood. The CDR3 DNA is TGCGCCAGCAGCCAAGTCGTAGGGGGAACTGAAGCTTTCTTT. Translated: CASSQVVGGTEAFF.